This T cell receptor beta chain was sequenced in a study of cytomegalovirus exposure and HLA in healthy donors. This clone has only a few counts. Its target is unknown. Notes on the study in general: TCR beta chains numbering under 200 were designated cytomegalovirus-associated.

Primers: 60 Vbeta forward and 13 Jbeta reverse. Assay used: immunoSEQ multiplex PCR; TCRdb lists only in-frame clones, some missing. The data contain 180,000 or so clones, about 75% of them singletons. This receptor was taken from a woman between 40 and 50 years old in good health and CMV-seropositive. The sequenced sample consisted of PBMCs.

The CDR3 coding sequence is TGTGCCAGTAGTATGCGGTCAGGGGACGGGACCGGGGAGCTGTTTTTT. Protein: CASSMRSGDGTGELFF. The rearrangement links TRBV19 to TRBJ2-2; D is possibly TRBD1 (6 bases). CDR1 and CDR2 (germline): LNHDA, SQIVND (reference sequence). The V and J ends lost 3 bases and 5 bases respectively, with 16 bases between them. The length of the CDR3 is 16 residues.